These 25 T cell receptor beta chains originate from one sample sequenced in a study of shared clonotypes between healthy human individuals. Naive-designated CD8 cells lacked CD45RO, were positively enriched for CCR7, and omitted terminally differentiated effector memory CD45RA+ cells. Clones were read by immunoSEQ multiplex PCR, and TCRdb kept only the in-frame ones, dropping some. The profile shows about 680,000 clones, 92% of them singletons. The specimen sequenced was naive CD8+ T cells sorted from blood. The receptors were gathered from a man aged 25-45 years in good health.

This clone was seen a single time. V is TRBV29-1 and J is TRBJ2-1, with 9 positions matching TRBD2. This CDR3 is 20 amino acids long. V was pared by 0 bases and J by 6 bases, with 21 bases of the junction left unmatched. Looked up from germline, CDR1 is SQVTM and CDR2 is ANQGSEA. The chain's CDR3 is CSVEDMIAGVPLRYSNEQFF. The CDR3 nucleotides read TGCAGCGTTGAAGATATGATAGCGGGAGTGCCTCTGCGGTATAGCAATGAGCAGTTCTTC.

J is TRBJ2-7 and V is TRBV7-8, with 9 bases identical to TRBD1. Trimming removed 8 bases from V and 3 bases from J; junction bases left unmatched: 11. The CDR3 spans 15 residues. Germline CDR1 and CDR2: SGHVS and FQNEAQ. The CDR3 region is CASAPEDRGGYEQYF. The DNA for the CDR3 is TGTGCCAGCGCCCCAGAGGACAGGGGTGGCTACGAGCAGTACTTC.

This clone came up once. This rearrangement joins TRBV29-1 to TRBJ2-3, with D possibly TRBD2 on 6 matching bases. Germline CDR1 reads SQVTM; CDR2 reads ANQGSEA. V lost 1 base and J lost 2, with 25 bases in between. CDR3 size: 19 residues. CDR3 nucleotides: TGCAGCGTTGAAGCCTGGGGGGAGCGACCGGAGAAGGTCACAGATACGCAGTATTTT. Translating it yields CSVEAWGERPEKVTDTQYF.

The chain's CDR3 is CASSFIGSDYEQYF. The CDR3 DNA sequence: TGTGCCAGCAGTTTTATCGGCAGCGACTACGAGCAGTACTTC. This chain joins TRBV27 and TRBJ2-7; no reliable D call. The germline V gene encodes CDR1 MNHEY and CDR2 SMNVEV (reference sequence). The CDR3 is made up of 14 amino acids. V dropped 3 bases and J dropped 3 bases, with 12 bases sitting between them.

The chain links TRBV25-1 to TRBJ1-2; D perhaps matches TRBD1 (5 bases). From germline, CDR1 is MGHDK and CDR2 SYGVNS. The CDR3 loop spans 15 amino acids. V lost 2 bases and J 4 bases, leaving 14 bases between the germline ends. The CDR3 is CASSEMPTDLYGYTF. For the CDR3, the DNA is TGTGCCAGCAGTGAAATGCCGACAGACCTCTATGGCTACACCTTC.

The CDR3 DNA sequence: TGTGCCAGCAGTGAAGGTGCCAGCCTTTACGAGCAGTACTTC. Its protein is CASSEGASLYEQYF. The chain employs TRBV6-1 and TRBJ2-7; no reliable D call. The CDR3 is 14 residues long. Germline V CDR1 and CDR2: MNHNS, SASEGT. The ends were cut back, 1 base at V and 4 bases at J, with 11 bases in the middle.

This chain connects TRBV9 to TRBJ1-5, with TRBD1 as a possible D gene (5 bases). CDR3 length equals 14 residues. Germline values: CDR1 SGDLS, CDR2 YYNGEE. Trimming removed 4 bases at V and 6 bases at J, with 14 bases between. CDR3 sequence (DNA): TGTGCCAGCAGCTCTTCGGGGGAGGGTCAGCCCCAGCATTTT. Translating gives CASSSSGEGQPQHF.

The CDR3 region has the DNA TGTGCCAGCAGCTTATTAGCGGGAGGGAATGAGCAGTTCTTC. Residues: CASSLLAGGNEQFF. This chain uses TRBV11-2 with TRBJ2-1; TRBD2 matches 11 bases. V dropped 2 bases and J dropped 7; count of bases not matched to a gene: 1. CDR3 length equals 14 residues. CDR1 SGHAT and CDR2 FQNNGV come from the germline V gene.

V is TRBV5-1 and J is TRBJ1-1; 8 bases fit TRBD1. The CDR3 runs to 15 residues. Germline assignment: CDR1 SGHRS and CDR2 YFSETQ. With 4 bases clipped from V and 2 bases from J, the junction kept 7 bases outside the gene matches. CDR3 in DNA: TGCGCCAGCAGCCCTATGACAGGGGTCAACACTGAAGCTTTCTTT. Protein sequence: CASSPMTGVNTEAFF.

The chain carries TRBV11-2 and TRBJ1-3; TRBD1 aligns across 8 bases. Losses at the gene ends were 1 base for V and 3 bases for J; bases not matched to a gene: 5. This CDR3 comprises 16 residues. Germline V lookup: CDR1 SGHAT, CDR2 FQNNGV. The CDR3 reads CASSLVWTGSGNTIYF. CDR3 bases: TGTGCCAGCAGCTTAGTCTGGACAGGGAGTGGAAACACCATATATTTT.

This chain uses TRBV4-1 with TRBJ2-5; D may be TRBD2 (5 bases). The germline gives CDR1 MGHRA, CDR2 YSYEKL. This CDR3 spans 15 amino acids. V lost 0 bases, J lost 1 base, and 9 bases lay in between. This CDR3 reads CASSQEPGIQETQYF. CDR3 DNA sequence: TGCGCCAGCAGCCAAGAGCCGGGAATCCAAGAGACCCAGTACTTC.

The chain recombines TRBV28 with TRBJ2-1, with 8 bases lining up with TRBD1. Germline CDR1 MDHEN, CDR2 SYDVKM. Unmatched junction bases numbered 5, after V lost 0 bases and J lost 4 bases. This CDR3 contains 16 residues. The CDR3 is CASSLWTGDIYNEQFF. In nucleotides, the CDR3 is TGTGCCAGCAGTTTATGGACAGGGGATATTTACAATGAGCAGTTCTTC.

This chain uses TRBV7-8 with TRBJ2-1; TRBD2 matches 9 bases. This CDR3 has 18 residues. J was trimmed by 1 base and V by 7 bases; bases with no gene match: 14. Germline loops: CDR1 SGHVS, CDR2 FQNEAQ. CDR3 bases: TGTGCCAGCACCCGAGCCTTGACTAGCGGAGATTCCTACAATGAGCAGTTCTTC. The encoded protein is CASTRALTSGDSYNEQFF.

CDR3 DNA sequence: TGCGCCAGCAGTGAGCACAGCCCCTACGAGCAGTACTTC. Its protein is CASSEHSPYEQYF. The chain combines TRBV10-2 with TRBJ2-7, with D uncertain. V lost 2 bases and J 2 bases, leaving 7 bases between the germline ends. This CDR3 comprises 13 residues. Germline loops: CDR1 WSHSY, CDR2 SAAADI.

The count of this clone is one. The chain carries TRBV5-4 and TRBJ2-1; 9 positions agree with TRBD2. Unmatched junction bases numbered 5, after V lost 0 bases and J lost 4 bases. The CDR3 runs to 16 residues. CDR1 SGHNT and CDR2 YYREEE come from the germline V gene (reference sequence). The CDR3 nucleotides are TGTGCCAGCAGCTTGGAGAGCGGGAGGACTTACAATGAGCAGTTCTTC. The encoded protein is CASSLESGRTYNEQFF.

The chain joins TRBV29-1 to TRBJ1-1; D is possibly TRBD1 (6 bases). Germline CDR1 reads SQVTM; CDR2 reads ANQGSEA. Deletions cut 7 bases from V and 4 bases from J, with 16 bases between. This CDR3 is built from 13 residues. CDR3 DNA sequence: TGCAGCGCCCTACAGGGCGGCGGCACTGAAGCTTTCTTT. This codes for CSALQGGGTEAFF.

The chain couples TRBV27 to TRBJ2-1; D may be TRBD2 (6 bases). Looked up from germline, CDR1 is MNHEY and CDR2 is SMNVEV (reference sequence). Between the trimmed V and J ends, which lost 4 bases and 2 bases, there was a span of 18 bases. CDR3 size: 17 residues. The CDR3 sequence is CASSSYVRRATYNEQFF. The CDR3 region has the DNA TGTGCCAGCAGTTCATATGTCCGGAGGGCCACCTACAATGAGCAGTTCTTC.

The J gene is TRBJ2-2, the V gene TRBV10-1, with 7 positions matching TRBD2. Germline-derived CDR1 and CDR2 are WNHNN and SYGVQD (reference sequence). The J segment lost 5 bases and the V segment lost 3 bases, leaving 15 bases of the junction unmatched. This CDR3 has 18 amino acids. Here the CDR3 reads CASSDGFGLGLTTGELFF. DNA of the CDR3: TGCGCCAGCAGTGATGGGTTCGGCCTGGGACTAACTACCGGGGAGCTGTTTTTT.

This clone was seen a single time. This chain links TRBV27 with TRBJ1-2, with TRBD1 matching 10 bases. V dropped 5 bases and J dropped 2; count of bases not matched to a gene: 14. Germline V lookup: CDR1 MNHEY, CDR2 SMNVEV (reference sequence). The CDR3 extends over 18 amino acids. CDR3 sequence (DNA): TGTGCCAGCAGTCCAAGGGGGACAGGGGCCACTGGGAACTATGGCTACACCTTC. This sequence encodes CASSPRGTGATGNYGYTF.

This CDR3 reads CAISDSTLAGEQFF. The CDR3 DNA sequence: TGTGCCATCAGTGACTCCACCCTAGCCGGTGAGCAGTTCTTC. V and J are TRBV10-3 and TRBJ2-1; a weak D match, TRBD2 (5 bases). Germline V gene lookup returns CDR1 ENHRY and CDR2 SYGVKD. CDR3 length: 14 residues. V was pared by 3 bases and J by 9 bases, with 15 bases between.

The genes are TRBV7-9 and TRBJ2-7, with no clear D. CDR1 and CDR2 from the germline V gene are SEHNR and FQNEAQ (reference sequence). The CDR3 has 15 residues. Trimming shortened V by 1 base and J by 0 bases, and 10 bases separated the two germline ends. CDR3 protein: CASSLESHGSYEQYF. CDR3 nucleotides: TGTGCCAGCAGCTTAGAGTCCCACGGCTCCTACGAGCAGTACTTC. Using reference TRBV7-9 and TRBJ2-7 for the parts outside the CDR3, the full variable domain is DTGVSQNPRHKITKRGQNVTFRCDPISEHNRLYWYRQTLGQGPEFLTYFQNEAQLEKSRLLSDRFSAERPKGSFSTLEIQRTEQGDSAMYLCASSLESHGSYEQYFGPGTRLTVT.

The chain joins TRBV13 to TRBJ2-5; 10 bases are a match to TRBD1. This CDR3 has 13 residues. CDR1 is PRHDT and CDR2 is FYEKMQ in the germline V gene (reference sequence). J gave up 5 bases and V 7 bases, and 4 bases lay outside the gene matches. The CDR3 reads CASTGTGEETQYF. CDR3 sequence (DNA): TGTGCCAGCACCGGGACAGGGGAGGAGACCCAGTACTTC.

The sample holds one count of this clone. The V call is TRBV9, the J call TRBJ2-3; 10 bases match TRBD1. The trim removed 6 bases at V and 0 bases at J, leaving 16 bases unmatched. This CDR3 has 19 amino acids. Germline CDR1 and CDR2: SGDLS and YYNGEE. The CDR3 sequence: CASNGNRDRGAPSTDTQYF. CDR3 nucleotide sequence: TGTGCCAGCAACGGTAACCGGGACAGGGGTGCTCCTAGCACAGATACGCAGTATTTT.

This chain joins TRBV15 and TRBJ2-5, with D unclear. CDR1 LNHNV and CDR2 YYDKDF come from the germline V gene (reference sequence). This CDR3 contains 15 residues. V gave up 1 base and J gave up 1 base, with 10 bases separating them. CDR3 sequence reads: CATSRVVAGQETQYF. The DNA for the CDR3 is TGTGCCACCAGCAGAGTTGTTGCAGGCCAAGAGACCCAGTACTTC.

J is TRBJ2-5 and V is TRBV25-1; a weak D match, TRBD2 (5 bases). Germline V gene sequence: CDR1 MGHDK, CDR2 SYGVNS. The CDR3 has 16 amino acids. Trimming shortened V by 5 bases and J by 0 bases, and 16 bases separated the two germline ends. CDR3 in DNA: TGTGCCAGCAGTCTAAGTTGGCGGGTGGACCAAGAGACCCAGTACTTC. Translated, it gives CASSLSWRVDQETQYF.